This T cell receptor (beta chain) was captured by sequencing in a study of Graves' ophthalmopathy and Graves' hyperthyroidism. CDR1 is SGHTA and CDR2 is FQGNSA in the germline V gene. Trimming at V came to 5 bases and at J to 9 bases, leaving 7 bases not matched to a gene. This CDR3 contains 14 residues. Researchers took RNA transcripts and amplified TCR beta CDR3 regions from them. Second-round multiplex PCR followed a first-round RT-PCR using HTBI primers. TCRdb fed the multiplex PCR reads into MiXCR, producing one record per CDR3 protein. Found here are almost 750,000 distinct CDR3 sequences, around 40% of them singletons; the top ten hold roughly 45%. Excluded: other autoimmune disease, uncontrolled infection, pregnancy or lactation. Fresh peripheral blood, about 10 ml, was the PBMC source. About this clonotype: As yet, its antigen is unknown. The missing conserved phenylalanine or tryptophan at the end of this CDR3 makes a read error likely.

Whole-study findings and limits: In blood, most expanded thyroid clonotypes above 0.001 frequency were also detected. Sensitivity reached 85% to 90% and specificity over 65% for a 13-signature model separating ophthalmopathy from stable hyperthyroidism.

V usage is TRBV7-2 and J usage is TRBJ1-6; 7 bases agree with TRBD1. This TCR was sampled from an adult man with Graves' ophthalmopathy. Source material: peripheral blood. DNA for the CDR3: TGTGCCAGCAGCCCGGAGACAGGGACTTCACCCCTCCACTCT. Its protein is CASSPETGTSPLHS.